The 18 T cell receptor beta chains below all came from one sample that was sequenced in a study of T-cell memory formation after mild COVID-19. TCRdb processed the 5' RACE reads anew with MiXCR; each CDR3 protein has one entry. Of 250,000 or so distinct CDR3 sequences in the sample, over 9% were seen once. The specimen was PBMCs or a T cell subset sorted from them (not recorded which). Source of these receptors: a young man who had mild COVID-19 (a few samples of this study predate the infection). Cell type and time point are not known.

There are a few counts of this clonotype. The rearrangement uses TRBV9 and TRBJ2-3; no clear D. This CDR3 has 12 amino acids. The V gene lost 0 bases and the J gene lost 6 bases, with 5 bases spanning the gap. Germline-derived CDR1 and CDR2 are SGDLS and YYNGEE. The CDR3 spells CASSVGPDTQYF. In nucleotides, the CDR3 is TGTGCCAGCAGCGTAGGCCCGGATACGCAGTATTTT. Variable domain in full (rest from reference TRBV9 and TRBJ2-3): DSGVTQTPKHLITATGQRVTLRCSPRSGDLSVYWYQQSLDQGLQFLIQYYNGEERAKGNILERFSAQQFPDLHSELNLSSLELGDSALYFCASSVGPDTQYFGPGTRLTVL.

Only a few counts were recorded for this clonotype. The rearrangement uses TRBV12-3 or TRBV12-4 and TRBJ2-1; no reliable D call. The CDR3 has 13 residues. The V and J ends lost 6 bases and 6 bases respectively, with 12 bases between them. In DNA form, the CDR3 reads TGTGCCAGCAGGATAGATTCTGCCAATGAGCAGTTCTTC. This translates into CASRIDSANEQFF.

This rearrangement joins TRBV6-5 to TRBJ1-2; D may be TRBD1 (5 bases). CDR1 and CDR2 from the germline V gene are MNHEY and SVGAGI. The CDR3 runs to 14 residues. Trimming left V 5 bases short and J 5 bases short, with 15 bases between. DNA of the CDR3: TGTGCCAGCAGTATACGGGACTCTACTTATGGCTACACCTTC. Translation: CASSIRDSTYGYTF.

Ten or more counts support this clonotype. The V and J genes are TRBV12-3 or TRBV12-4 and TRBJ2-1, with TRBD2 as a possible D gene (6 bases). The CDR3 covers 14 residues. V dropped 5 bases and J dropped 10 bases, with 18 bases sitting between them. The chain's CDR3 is CASSTDRGREEQFF. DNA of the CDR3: TGTGCCAGCAGTACCGATCGGGGACGGGAGGAGCAGTTCTTC.

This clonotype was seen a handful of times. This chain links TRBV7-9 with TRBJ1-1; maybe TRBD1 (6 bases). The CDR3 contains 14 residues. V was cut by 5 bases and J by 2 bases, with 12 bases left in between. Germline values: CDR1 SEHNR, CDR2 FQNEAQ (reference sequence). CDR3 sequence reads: CASSPGQINTEAFF. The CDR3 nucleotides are TGTGCCAGCAGCCCAGGACAGATTAACACTGAAGCTTTCTTT.

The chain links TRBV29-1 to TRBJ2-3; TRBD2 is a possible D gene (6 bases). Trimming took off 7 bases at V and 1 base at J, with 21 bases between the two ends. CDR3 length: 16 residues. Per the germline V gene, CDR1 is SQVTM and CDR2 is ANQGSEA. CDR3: CSAAQGTGGGTDTQYF. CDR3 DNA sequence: TGCAGCGCCGCCCAAGGGACTGGAGGCGGCACAGATACGCAGTATTTT.

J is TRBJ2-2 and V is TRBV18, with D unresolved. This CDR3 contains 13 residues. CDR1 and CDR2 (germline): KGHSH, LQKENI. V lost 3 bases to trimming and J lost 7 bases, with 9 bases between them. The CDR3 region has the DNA TGTGCCAGCTCACCCACCTTCGGCGGGGAGCTGTTTTTT. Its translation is CASSPTFGGELFF.

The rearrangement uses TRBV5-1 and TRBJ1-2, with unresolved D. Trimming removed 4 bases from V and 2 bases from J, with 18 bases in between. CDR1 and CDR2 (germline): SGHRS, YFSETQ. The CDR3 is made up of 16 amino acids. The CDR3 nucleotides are TGCGCCAGCAGCCCCGGTCTAGGCCATAAAAACTATGGCTACACCTTC. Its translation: CASSPGLGHKNYGYTF.

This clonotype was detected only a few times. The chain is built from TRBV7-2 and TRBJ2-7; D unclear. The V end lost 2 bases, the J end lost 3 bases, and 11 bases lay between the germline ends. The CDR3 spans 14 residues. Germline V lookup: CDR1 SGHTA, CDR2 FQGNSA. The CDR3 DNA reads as TGTGCCAGCAGCTTATCATCTGAGTACTACGAGCAGTACGTC. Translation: CASSLSSEYYEQYV.

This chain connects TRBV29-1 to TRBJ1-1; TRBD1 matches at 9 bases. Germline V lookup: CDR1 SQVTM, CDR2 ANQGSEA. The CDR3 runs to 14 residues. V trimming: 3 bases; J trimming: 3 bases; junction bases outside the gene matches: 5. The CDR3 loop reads CSVEWDRVHTEAFF. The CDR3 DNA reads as TGCAGCGTTGAGTGGGACAGGGTCCACACTGAAGCTTTCTTT. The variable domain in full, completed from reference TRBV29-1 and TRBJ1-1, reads SAVISQKPSRDICQRGTSLTIQCQVDSQVTMMFWYRQQPGQSLTLIATANQGSEATYESGFVIDKFPISRPNLTFSTLTVSNMSPEDSSIYLCSVEWDRVHTEAFFGQGTRLTVV.

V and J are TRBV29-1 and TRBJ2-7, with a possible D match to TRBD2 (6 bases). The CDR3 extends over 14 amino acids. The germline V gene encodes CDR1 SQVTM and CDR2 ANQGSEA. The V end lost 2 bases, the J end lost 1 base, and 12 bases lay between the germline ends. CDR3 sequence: CSVELVGRSYEQYF. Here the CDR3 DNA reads TGCAGCGTTGAATTGGTTGGGAGGTCCTACGAGCAGTACTTC.

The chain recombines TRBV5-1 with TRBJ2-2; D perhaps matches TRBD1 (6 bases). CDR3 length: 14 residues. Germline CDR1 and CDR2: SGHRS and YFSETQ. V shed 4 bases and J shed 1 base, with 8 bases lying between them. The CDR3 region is CASSLQGNTGELFF. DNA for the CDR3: TGCGCCAGCAGCCTACAGGGGAACACCGGGGAGCTGTTTTTT.

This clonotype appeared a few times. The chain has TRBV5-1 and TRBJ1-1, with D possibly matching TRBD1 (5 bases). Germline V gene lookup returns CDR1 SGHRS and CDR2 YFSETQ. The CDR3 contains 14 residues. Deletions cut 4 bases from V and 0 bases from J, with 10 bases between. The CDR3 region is CASSTGVMNTEAFF. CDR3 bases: TGCGCCAGCAGCACAGGAGTAATGAACACTGAAGCTTTCTTT.

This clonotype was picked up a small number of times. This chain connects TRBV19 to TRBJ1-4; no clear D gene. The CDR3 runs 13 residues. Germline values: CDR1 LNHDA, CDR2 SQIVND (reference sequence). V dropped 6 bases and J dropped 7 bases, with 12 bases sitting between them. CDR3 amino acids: CASRSYRGEKLFF. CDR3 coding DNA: TGTGCCAGTAGATCCTACCGGGGTGAAAAACTGTTTTTT.

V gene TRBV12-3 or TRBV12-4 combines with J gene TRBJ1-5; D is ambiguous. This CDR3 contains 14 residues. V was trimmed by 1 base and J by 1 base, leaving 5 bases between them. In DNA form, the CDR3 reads TGTGCCAGCAGTTTAGGGGTGAGCAATCAGCCCCAGCATTTT. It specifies CASSLGVSNQPQHF.

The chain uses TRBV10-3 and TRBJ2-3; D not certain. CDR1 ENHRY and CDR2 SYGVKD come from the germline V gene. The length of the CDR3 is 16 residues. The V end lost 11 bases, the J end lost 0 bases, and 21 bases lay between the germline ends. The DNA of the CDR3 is TGTGCCGTCTCTCGGACCGTCCTAGGGAGCACAGATACGCAGTATTTT. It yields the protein CAVSRTVLGSTDTQYF.

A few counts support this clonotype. CDR3: CASTDRVSKTQYF. The CDR3 DNA is TGCGCCAGCACGGACAGGGTTTCGAAGACCCAGTACTTC. The chain carries TRBV5-1 and TRBJ2-5, with 8 nucleotides matching TRBD1. In germline, CDR1 is SGHRS, CDR2 YFSETQ. The V segment lost 6 bases and the J segment 6 bases; nucleotides outside the gene matches: 7. CDR3 size: 13 residues.

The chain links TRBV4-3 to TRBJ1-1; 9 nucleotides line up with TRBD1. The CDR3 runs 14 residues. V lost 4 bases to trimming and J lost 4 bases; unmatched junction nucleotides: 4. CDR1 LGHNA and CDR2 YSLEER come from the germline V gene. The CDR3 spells CASSRDRAATEAFF. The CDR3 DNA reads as TGCGCCAGCAGCCGGGACAGGGCCGCCACTGAAGCTTTCTTT.